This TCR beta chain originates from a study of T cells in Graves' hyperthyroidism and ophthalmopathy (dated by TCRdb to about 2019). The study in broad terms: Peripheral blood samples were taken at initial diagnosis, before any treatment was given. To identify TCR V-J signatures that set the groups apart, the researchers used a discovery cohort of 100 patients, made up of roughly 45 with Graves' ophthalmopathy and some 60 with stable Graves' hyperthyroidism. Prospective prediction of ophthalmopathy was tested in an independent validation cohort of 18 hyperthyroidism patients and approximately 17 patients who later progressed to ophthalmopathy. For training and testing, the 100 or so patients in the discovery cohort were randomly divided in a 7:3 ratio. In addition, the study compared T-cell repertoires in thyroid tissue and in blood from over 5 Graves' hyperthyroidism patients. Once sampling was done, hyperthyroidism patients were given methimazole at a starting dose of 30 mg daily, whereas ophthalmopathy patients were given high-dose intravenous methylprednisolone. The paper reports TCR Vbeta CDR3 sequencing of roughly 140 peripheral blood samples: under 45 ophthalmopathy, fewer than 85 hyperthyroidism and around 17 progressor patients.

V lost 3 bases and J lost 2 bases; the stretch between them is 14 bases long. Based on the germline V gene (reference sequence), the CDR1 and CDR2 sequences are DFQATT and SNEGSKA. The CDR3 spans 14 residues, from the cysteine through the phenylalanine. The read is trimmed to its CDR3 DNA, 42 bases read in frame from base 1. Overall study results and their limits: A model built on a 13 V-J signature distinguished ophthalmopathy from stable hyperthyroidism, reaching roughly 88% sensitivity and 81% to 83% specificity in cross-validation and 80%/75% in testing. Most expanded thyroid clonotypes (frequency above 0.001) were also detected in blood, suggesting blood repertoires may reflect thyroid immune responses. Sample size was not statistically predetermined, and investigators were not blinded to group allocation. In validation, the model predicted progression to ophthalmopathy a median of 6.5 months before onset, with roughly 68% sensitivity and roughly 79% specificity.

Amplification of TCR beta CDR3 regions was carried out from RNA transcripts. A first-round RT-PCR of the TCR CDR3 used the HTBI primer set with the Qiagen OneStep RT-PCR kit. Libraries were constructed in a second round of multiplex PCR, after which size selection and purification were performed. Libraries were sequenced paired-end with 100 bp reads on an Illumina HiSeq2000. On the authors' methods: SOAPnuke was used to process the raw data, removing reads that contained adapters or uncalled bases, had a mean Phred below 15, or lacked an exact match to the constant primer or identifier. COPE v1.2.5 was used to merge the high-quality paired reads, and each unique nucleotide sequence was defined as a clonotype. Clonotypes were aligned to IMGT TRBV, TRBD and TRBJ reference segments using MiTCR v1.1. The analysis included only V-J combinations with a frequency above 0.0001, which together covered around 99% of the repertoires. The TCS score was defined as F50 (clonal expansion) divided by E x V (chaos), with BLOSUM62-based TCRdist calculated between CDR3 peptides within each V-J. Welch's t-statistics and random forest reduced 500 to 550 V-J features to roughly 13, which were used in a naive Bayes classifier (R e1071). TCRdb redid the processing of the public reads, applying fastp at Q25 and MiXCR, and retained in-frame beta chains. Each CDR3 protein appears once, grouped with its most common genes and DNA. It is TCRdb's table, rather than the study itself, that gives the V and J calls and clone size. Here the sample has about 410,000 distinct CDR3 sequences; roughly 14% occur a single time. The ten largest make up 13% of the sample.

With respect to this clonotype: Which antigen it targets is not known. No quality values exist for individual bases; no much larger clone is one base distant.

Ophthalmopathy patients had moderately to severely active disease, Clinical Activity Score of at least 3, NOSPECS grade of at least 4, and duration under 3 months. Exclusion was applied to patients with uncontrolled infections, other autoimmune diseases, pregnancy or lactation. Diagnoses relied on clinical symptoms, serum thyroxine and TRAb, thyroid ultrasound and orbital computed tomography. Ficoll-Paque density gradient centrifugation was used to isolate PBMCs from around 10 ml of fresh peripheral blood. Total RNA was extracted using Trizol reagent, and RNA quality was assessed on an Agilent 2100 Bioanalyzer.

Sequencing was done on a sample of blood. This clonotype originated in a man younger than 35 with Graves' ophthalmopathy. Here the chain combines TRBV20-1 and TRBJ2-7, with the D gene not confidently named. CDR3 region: CSASVPSSTYEQYF. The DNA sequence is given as TGCAGTGCTAGTGTCCCCTCGAGCACCTACGAGCAGTACTTC.